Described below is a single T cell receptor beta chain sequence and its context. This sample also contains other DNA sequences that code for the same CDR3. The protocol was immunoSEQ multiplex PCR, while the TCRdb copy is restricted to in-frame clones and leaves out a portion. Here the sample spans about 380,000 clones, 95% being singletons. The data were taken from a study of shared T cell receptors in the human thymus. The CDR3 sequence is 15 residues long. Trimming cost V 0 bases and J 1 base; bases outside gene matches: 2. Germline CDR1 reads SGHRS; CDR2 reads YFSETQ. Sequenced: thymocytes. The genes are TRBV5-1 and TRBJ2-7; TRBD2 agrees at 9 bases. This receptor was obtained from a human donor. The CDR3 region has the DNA TGCGCCAGCAGCTTGGGACTAGCGGAGTCCTACGAGCAGTACTTC. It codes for CASSLGLAESYEQYF.